The sequence of this T cell receptor (beta chain) was determined in a study of technical replicates of blood from a few donors. This clone occurred once. CDR1 and CDR2 (germline): SGHVS, FQNEAQ. This CDR3 has 16 amino acids. Trimming removed 4 bases at V and 0 bases at J, with 15 bases between. TCRdb's table, derived via immunoSEQ multiplex PCR, lists solely in-frame clones and lacks some. This table holds roughly 83,000 clones, approximately 90% found once. The sequence derives from a human donor in good health. The chain recombines TRBV7-8 with TRBJ1-1; D possibly corresponds to TRBD1 (6 bases). The material sequenced was T cells isolated from PBMCs. The CDR3 is CASSYRPGQMNTEAFF. The CDR3 bases are TGTGCCAGCAGCTATAGGCCTGGACAGATGAACACTGAAGCTTTCTTT.